The subject of this entry is one T cell receptor (beta chain). Distinct nucleotide sequences in the sample also encode this CDR3. Each cell subset's genomic DNA was divided evenly among several immunoSEQ plates. The protocol was immunoSEQ multiplex PCR, while the TCRdb copy is restricted to in-frame clones and leaves out a portion. The sample has around 990,000 clones, around 77% seen once; the top ten hold about 0.94%. The donors were all Caucasian adults (living in Nashville, Tennessee). The CDR3 consists of 14 residues. The V and J ends lost 2 bases and 0 bases respectively, with 5 bases between them. The V gene's germline CDR1 is ENHRY and CDR2 SYGVKD. This record belongs to a study of shared clonotypes between healthy human individuals.

The sequence was obtained from a young man in good health. Some clones in this sample may be carry-over from other donors' samples. The specimen was memory CD4+ T cells from PBMCs. This sample's subset: CD45RA-negative fraction. V usage is TRBV10-3 and J usage is TRBJ1-5; possible D gene TRBD1, 5 bases. The CDR3 region is CAISETGSNQPQHF. The CDR3 nucleotides are TGTGCCATCAGTGAGACAGGTAGCAATCAGCCCCAGCATTTT.